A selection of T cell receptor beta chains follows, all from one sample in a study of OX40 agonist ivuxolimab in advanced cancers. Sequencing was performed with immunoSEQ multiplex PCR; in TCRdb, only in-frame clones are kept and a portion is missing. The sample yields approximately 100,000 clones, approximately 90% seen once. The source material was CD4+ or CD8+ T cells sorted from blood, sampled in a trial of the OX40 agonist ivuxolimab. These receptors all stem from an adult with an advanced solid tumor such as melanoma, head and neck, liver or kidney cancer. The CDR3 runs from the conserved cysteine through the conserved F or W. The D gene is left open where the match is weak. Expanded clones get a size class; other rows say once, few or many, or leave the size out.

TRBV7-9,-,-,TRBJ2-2,TGTGCCAGCAGCTTAGAGGGTATCAACACCGGGGAGCTGTTTTTT,CASSLEGINTGELFF
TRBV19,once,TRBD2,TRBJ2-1,TGTGCCAGTAGACGGAGCGGGAGGGACTACAATGAGCAGTTCTTC,CASRRSGRDYNEQFF
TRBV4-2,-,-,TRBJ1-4,TGTGCCAGCAGCCAAGAGGTCTGGACGGAAGCAACTAATGAAAAACTGTTTTTT,CASSQEVWTEATNEKLFF
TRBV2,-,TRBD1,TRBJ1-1,TGTGCCAGCCGGCGGGACAGGGGTACTCGGGCCGTCACTGAAGCTTTCTTT,CASRRDRGTRAVTEAFF
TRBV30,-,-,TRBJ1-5,TGTGCCTGGAGTGTATTTGATAGCAATCAGCCCCAGCATTTT,CAWSVFDSNQPQHF
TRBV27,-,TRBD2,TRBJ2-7,TGTGCCAGCAGTTTTTATTCTAAGGCGGGAGGGAGCTCCTACGAGCAGTACTTC,CASSFYSKAGGSSYEQYF
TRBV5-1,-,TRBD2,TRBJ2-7,TGCGCCAGCAGCTTGGGGGGCGGGAGGGCTAATCACGAGCAGTACTTC,CASSLGGGRANHEQYF
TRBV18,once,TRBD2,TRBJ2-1,TGTGCCAGCTCACCAGCGGGGGATTCCTACAATGAGCAGTTCTTC,CASSPAGDSYNEQFF
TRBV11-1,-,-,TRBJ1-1,TGTGCCAGCAGTTCCCCTACAGGGAACACTGAAGCTTTCTTT,CASSSPTGNTEAFF
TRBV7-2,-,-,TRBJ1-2,TGTGCCAGCAGTTCTCTCGTATCTAACTATGGCTACACCTTC,CASSSLVSNYGYTF
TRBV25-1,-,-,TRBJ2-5,TGTGCCAGCAGCCGGGGAGAGACCCAGTACTTC,CASSRGETQYF
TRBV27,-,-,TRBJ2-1,TGTGCCAGCAGTTTAGGGGGGGGCAAGGAGCAGTTCTTC,CASSLGGGKEQFF
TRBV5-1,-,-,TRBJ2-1,TGCGCCAGCAGCTTGGCCCGGGGGTCCTACAATGAGCAGTTCTTC,CASSLARGSYNEQFF
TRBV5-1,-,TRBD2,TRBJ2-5,TGCGCCAGCAGCCCCCTGACTAGCGGGAGGGCCATGGTCGGGACCCAGTACTTC,CASSPLTSGRAMVGTQYF
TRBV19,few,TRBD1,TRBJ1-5,TGTGCCAGTAGTCTCTTACAGGGGGCAAGTGGCAATCAGCCCCAGCATTTT,CASSLLQGASGNQPQHF
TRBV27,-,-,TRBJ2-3,TGTGCCAGCAGTCCCCGGGGCTCCGGCCTGTATTTT,CASSPRGSGLYF
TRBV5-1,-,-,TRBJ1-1,TGCGCCAGCAGCGCTTCATTGGACTCCCGGGGAGCTTTCTTT,CASSASLDSRGAFF
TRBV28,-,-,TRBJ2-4,TGTGCCAGCTCCCGAGGGATTACGTACTTC,CASSRGITYF
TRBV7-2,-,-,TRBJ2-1,TGTGCCAGCAGCCGGGGCGGGATTGAGCAGTTCTTC,CASSRGGIEQFF
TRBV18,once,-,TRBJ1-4,TGTGCCAGCTCACCTAGGCAGACTAATGAAAAACTGTTTTTT,CASSPRQTNEKLFF
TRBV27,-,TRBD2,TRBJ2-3,TGTGCCAGCAGCCTCCTGAGAGCTAGCGGGGTTAGCACAGATACGCAGTATTTT,CASSLLRASGVSTDTQYF
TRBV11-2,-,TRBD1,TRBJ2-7,TGTGCCAGCAGCTTAGACAGGGGGCGCATGTACGAGCAGTACTTC,CASSLDRGRMYEQYF
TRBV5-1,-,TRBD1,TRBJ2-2,TGCGCCAGCAGCACGTCCGGGACAGGGCTTACCGGGGAGCTGTTTTTT,CASSTSGTGLTGELFF
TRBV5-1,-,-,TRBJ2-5,TGCGCCAGCAGCCCCCGGTCCTTAGGGGAGACCCAGTACTTC,CASSPRSLGETQYF
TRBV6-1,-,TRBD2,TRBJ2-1,TGTGCCAGCAATCAGGGCCTAGCGGCCTACAATGAGCAGTTCTTC,CASNQGLAAYNEQFF
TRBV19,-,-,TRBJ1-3,TGTGCCAGTAGTATGCAGGGGTACGGAAACACCATATATTTT,CASSMQGYGNTIYF
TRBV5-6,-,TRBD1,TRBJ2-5,TGTGCCAGCAGCCGTAGGACAGGTTTCCAAGAGACCCAGTACTTC,CASSRRTGFQETQYF
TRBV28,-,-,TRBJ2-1,TGTGCCAGCAAGGTATTGGGGGTGGCCTACAATGAGCAGTTCTTC,CASKVLGVAYNEQFF
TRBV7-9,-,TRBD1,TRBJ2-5,TGTGCCAGCAGCTCGACAGGGGGGCTGGAGACCCAGTACTTC,CASSSTGGLETQYF
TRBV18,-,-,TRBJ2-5,TGTGCCAGCTCACCTGGTGGGGCCCCAGAGACCCAGTACTTC,CASSPGGAPETQYF
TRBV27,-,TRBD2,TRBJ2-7,TGTGCCAGCAGTATTAGCGGGAGGGCCTATCAGTACTTC,CASSISGRAYQYF
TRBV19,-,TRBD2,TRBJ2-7,TGTGCCAGTAGTGCTTCCCCGGGACTAGCGGGAGGCTCCTACGAGCAGTACTTC,CASSASPGLAGGSYEQYF
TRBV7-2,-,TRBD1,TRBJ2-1,TGTGCCAGCAGCTTACTACAGGGGGTTTACAATGAGCAGTTCTTC,CASSLLQGVYNEQFF
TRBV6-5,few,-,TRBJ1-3,TGTGCCAGCAGTTACCAACAAGGAAACACCATATATTTT,CASSYQQGNTIYF
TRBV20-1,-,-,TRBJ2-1,TGCAGTGCCAAGGGCCTCAATGAGCAGTTCTTC,CSAKGLNEQFF
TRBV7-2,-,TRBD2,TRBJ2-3,TGTGCCAGCAGCTTAGCGAGAATAAGCGGGACTAGTGGCACAGATACGCAGTATTTT,CASSLARISGTSGTDTQYF